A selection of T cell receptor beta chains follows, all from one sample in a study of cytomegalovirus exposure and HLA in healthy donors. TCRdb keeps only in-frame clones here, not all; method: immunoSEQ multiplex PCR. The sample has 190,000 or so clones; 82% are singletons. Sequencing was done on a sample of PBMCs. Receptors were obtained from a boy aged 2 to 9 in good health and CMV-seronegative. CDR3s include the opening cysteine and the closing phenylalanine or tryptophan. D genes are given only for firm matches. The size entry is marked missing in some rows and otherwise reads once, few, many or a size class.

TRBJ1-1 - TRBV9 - TGTGCCAGCAGCGCAGGGGTCACGTACACTGAAGCTTTCTTT CASSAGVTYTEAFF
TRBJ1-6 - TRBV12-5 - TGTGCTAGTGGTTTGGGAATCAGCTCCTATAATTCACCCCTCCACTTT CASGLGISSYNSPLHF
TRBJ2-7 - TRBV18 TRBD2 TGTGCCAGCTCCCTAGCGGGGAGGAGCTCCTACGAGCAGTACTTC CASSLAGRSSYEQYF
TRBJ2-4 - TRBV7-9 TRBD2 TGTGCCAGCAGCTTTGGTAGCGGGGGAAAAAACATTCAGTACTTC CASSFGSGGKNIQYF
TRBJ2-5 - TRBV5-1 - TGCGCCAGCAGCGGGGGGACTGCCCTCTATCACTTC CASSGGTALYHF
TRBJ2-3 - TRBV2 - TGTGCCAGCAGTGTAGTAGATACGCAGTATTTT CASSVVDTQYF
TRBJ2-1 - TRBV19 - TGTGCCAGTAGTACCACCGCTCTGGGCCCGTACAATGAGCAGTTCTTC CASSTTALGPYNEQFF
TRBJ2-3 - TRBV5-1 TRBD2 TGCGCCAGCAGCCAAGCCATTACTAGCGGGGGGCGCACAGATACGCAGTATTTT CASSQAITSGGRTDTQYF
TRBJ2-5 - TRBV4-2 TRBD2 TGTGCCAGCAGCCAAGATCGGGCTAGCGGGGGCCCCCTCCAAGAGACCCAGTACTTC CASSQDRASGGPLQETQYF
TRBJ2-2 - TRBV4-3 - TGCGCCAGCAGCCAAGTAGGGGGGGACGGGGAGCTGTTTTTT CASSQVGGDGELFF
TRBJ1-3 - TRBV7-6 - TGTGCCACCGGCTCTGGAAACACCATATATTTT CATGSGNTIYF
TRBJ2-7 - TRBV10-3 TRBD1 TGTGCCATCAGGTCCTCCGGGACAGGGGGGTCCTACGAGCAGTACTTC CAIRSSGTGGSYEQYF
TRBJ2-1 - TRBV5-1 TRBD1 TGCGCCAGCAGCTTGGGAGGGGGCTACAACAATGAGCAGTTCTTC CASSLGGGYNNEQFF
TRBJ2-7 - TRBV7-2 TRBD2 TGTGCCAGCAGACAACTAGCGGGCCGGGAGAACGAGCAGTACTTC CASRQLAGRENEQYF
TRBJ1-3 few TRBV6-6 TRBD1 TGTGCCAGCAGTACTGGACAGGTCTCTGGAAACACCATATATTTT CASSTGQVSGNTIYF
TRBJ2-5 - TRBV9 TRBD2 TGTGCCAGCTCGGGACTAGCGGGTTTCGGAGAGACCCAGTACTTC CASSGLAGFGETQYF
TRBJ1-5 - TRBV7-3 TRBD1 TGTGCCAGCAGACTACCCAAGCGACAGGGGGGCAATCAGCCCCAGCATTTT CASRLPKRQGGNQPQHF
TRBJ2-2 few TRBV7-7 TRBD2 TGTGCTAGCAGCTCGGGTAGCGGGGGCCCCTACGGGGAGCTGTTTTTT CASSSGSGGPYGELFF
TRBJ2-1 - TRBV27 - TGTGCCAGCAGTTTAAACCCAGGCTCCTACAATGAGCAGTTCTTC CASSLNPGSYNEQFF
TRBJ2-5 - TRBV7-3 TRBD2 TGTGCCAGCAGCTCTCAGCGGGGGGCCCAAGAGACCCAGTACTTC CASSSQRGAQETQYF
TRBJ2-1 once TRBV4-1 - TGCGCCAGCAGCCAAGCCGAATTAAGGGGCTCCGAGCAGTTCTTC CASSQAELRGSEQFF
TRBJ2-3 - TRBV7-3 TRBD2 TGTGCCAGCAGCTCTAGCGGGGGGGCCTTGGATACGCAGTATTTT CASSSSGGALDTQYF
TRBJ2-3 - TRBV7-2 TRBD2 TGTGCCAGCAGCTTAGTGGTAGCGGGGGTGGGGACAGATACGCAGTATTTT CASSLVVAGVGTDTQYF
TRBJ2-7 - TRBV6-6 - TGTGCCAGCGGGCGACCCTACGAGCAGTACTTC CASGRPYEQYF
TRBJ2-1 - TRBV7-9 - TGTGCCAGCAGCCTCAGGGGGGCCCCGCCCAATGAGCAGTTCTTC CASSLRGAPPNEQFF
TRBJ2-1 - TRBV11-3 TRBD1 TGTGCCAGCAGCTCGGACAGGGTCAATGAGCAGTTCTTC CASSSDRVNEQFF
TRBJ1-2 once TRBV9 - TGTGCCAGCAGCGTAGGGCGACAAGAAGCTAACTATGGCTACACCTTC CASSVGRQEANYGYTF
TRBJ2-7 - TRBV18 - TGTGCCAGCTCACGGGGGCCCCTGGGCTCCTACGAGCAGTACTTC CASSRGPLGSYEQYF
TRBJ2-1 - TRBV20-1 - TGCAGTGCTAGACGGGACAATGAGCAGTTCTTC CSARRDNEQFF
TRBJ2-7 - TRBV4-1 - TGCGCCAGCAGCCCCGGGGGTCGCCGATACGAGCAGTACTTC CASSPGGRRYEQYF
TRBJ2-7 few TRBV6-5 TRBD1 TGTGCCAGCAGCCAATACAGGGGGAGCTCCTACGAGCAGTACTTC CASSQYRGSSYEQYF
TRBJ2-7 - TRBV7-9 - TGTGCCAGCAGTCTTACGAGACAGGTATGGGACGAGCAGTACTTC CASSLTRQVWDEQYF
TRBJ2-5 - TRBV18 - TGTGCCAGCTCACCAAACCGAGGACAGCAGGAAGAGACCCAGTACTTC CASSPNRGQQEETQYF
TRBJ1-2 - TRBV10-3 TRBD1 TGTGCCATCAGTGACCAGCCCGACAGGGCTTATGGCTACACCTTC CAISDQPDRAYGYTF
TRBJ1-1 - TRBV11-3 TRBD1 TGTGCCAGCAGCAAAATGGGACAGGGGGCGATGAACACTGAAGCTTTCTTT CASSKMGQGAMNTEAFF
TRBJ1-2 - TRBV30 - TGTGCCTGGGCGACAGGCTATGGCTACACCTTC CAWATGYGYTF
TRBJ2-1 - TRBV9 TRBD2 TGTGCCAGCAGCGTCTCTGGGGCTAGCGGGGGGGCCAATGAGCAGTTCTTC CASSVSGASGGANEQFF
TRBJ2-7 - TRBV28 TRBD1 TGTGCCAGCAGTTTTGGCAGGGGGCTAGACGAGCAGTACTTC CASSFGRGLDEQYF
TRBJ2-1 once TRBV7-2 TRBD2 TGTGCCAGCAGCCCCAATGGGGGAGGGAGCTCCTACAATGAGCAGTTCTTC CASSPNGGGSSYNEQFF
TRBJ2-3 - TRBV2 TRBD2 TGTGCCAGCAGTGGTGACGTAGCGGGGGGCACAGATACGCAGTATTTT CASSGDVAGGTDTQYF
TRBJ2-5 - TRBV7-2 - TGTGCCAGCAGCTTAGAGGCAGGTCTACAAGAGACCCAGTACTTC CASSLEAGLQETQYF
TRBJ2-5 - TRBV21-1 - TGTGCCAGCAGCAAACGAAGGACAGGGGAAGAGACCCAGTACTTC CASSKRRTGEETQYF
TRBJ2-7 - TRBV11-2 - TGTGCCAGCAGCCAGCCGGCGGGTGAGCAGTACTTC CASSQPAGEQYF
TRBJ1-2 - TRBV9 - TGTGCCAGCAGCCCCTCCCAATTCGCGGAATATGGCTACACCTTC CASSPSQFAEYGYTF